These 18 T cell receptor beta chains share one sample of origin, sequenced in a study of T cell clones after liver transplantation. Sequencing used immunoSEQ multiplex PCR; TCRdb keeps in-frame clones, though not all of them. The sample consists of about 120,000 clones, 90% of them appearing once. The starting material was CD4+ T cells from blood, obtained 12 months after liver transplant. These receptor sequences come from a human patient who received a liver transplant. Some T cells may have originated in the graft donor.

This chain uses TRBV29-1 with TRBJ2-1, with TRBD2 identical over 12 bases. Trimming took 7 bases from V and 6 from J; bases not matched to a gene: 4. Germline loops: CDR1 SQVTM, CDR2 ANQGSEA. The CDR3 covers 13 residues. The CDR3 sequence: CSAAGLAGNEQFF. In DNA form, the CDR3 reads TGCAGCGCTGCGGGACTAGCGGGCAATGAGCAGTTCTTC.

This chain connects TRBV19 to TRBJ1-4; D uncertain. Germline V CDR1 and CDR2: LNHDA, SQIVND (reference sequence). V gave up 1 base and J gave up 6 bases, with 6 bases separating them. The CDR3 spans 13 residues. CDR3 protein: CASSIVKHEKLFF. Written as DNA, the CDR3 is TGTGCCAGTAGTATAGTCAAACATGAAAAACTGTTTTTT.

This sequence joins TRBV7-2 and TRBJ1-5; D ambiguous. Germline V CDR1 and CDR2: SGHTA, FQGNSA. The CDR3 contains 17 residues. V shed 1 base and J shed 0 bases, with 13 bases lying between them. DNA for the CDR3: TGTGCCAGCAGCTTAGTCCCTGGGAGGTATAGCAATCAGCCCCAGCATTTT. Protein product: CASSLVPGRYSNQPQHF.

CDR3 residues: CASSQVGENTEAFF. The CDR3 DNA follows: TGTGCCAGCAGCCAGGTGGGGGAGAACACTGAAGCTTTCTTT. The J gene is TRBJ1-1, the V gene TRBV7-2, with a weak D call TRBD1 (5 bases). CDR3 size: 14 residues. CDR1 is SGHTA, CDR2 FQGNSA, per germline. Trimming took 5 bases from V and 1 from J, leaving 11 bases between them.

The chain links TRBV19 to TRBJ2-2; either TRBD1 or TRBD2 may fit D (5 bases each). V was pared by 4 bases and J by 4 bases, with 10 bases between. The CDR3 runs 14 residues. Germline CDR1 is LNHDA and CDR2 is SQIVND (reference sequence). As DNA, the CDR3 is TGTGCCAGTAGTAATACGGGGCTCACCGGGGAGCTGTTTTTT. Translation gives CASSNTGLTGELFF.

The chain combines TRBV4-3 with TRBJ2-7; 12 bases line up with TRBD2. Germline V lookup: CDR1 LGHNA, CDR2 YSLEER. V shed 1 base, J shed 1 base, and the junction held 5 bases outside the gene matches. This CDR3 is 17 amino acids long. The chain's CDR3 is CASSQGLLAGGSYEQYF. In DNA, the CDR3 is TGCGCCAGCAGCCAAGGGCTACTAGCGGGGGGATCCTACGAGCAGTACTTC.

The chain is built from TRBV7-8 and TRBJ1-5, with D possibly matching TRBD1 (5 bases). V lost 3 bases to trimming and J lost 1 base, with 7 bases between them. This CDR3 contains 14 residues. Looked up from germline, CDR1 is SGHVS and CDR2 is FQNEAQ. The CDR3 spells CASSFRDSNQPQHF. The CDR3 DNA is TGTGCCAGCAGCTTTCGGGACAGCAATCAGCCCCAGCATTTT.

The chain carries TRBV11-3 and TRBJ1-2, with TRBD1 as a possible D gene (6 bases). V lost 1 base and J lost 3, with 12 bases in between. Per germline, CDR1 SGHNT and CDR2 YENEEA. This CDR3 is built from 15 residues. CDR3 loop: CASSLAGGGYYGYTF. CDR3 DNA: TGTGCCAGCAGCTTAGCTGGGGGCGGTTACTATGGCTACACCTTC.

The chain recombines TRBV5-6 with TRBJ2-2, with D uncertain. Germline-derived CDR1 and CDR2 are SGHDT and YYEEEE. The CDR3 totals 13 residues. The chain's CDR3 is CASSRVTGWELFF. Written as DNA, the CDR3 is TGTGCAAGCTCCCGGGTAACTGGCTGGGAGCTGTTTTTT.

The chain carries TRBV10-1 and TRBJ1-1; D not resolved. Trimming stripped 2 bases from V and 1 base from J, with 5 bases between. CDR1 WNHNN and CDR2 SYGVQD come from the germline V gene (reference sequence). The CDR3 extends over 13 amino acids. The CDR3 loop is CASSEQTNTEAFF. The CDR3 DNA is TGCGCCAGCAGTGAGCAAACGAACACTGAAGCTTTCTTT.

The CDR3 region is CASSRGGSQETQYF. The CDR3 nucleotides read TGTGCCAGCAGCCGGGGCGGGTCCCAAGAGACCCAGTACTTC. The chain couples TRBV28 to TRBJ2-5, with D tentatively TRBD1 or TRBD2 (5 bases each). Trimming stripped 6 bases from V and 1 base from J, with 12 bases between. CDR3 length equals 14 residues. From germline, CDR1 is MDHEN and CDR2 SYDVKM.

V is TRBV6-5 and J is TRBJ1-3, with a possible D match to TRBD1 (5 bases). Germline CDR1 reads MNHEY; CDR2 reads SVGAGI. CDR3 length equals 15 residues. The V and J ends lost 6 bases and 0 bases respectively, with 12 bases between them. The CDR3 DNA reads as TGTGCCAGCAGGCAGACAGTTAACTCTGGAAACACCATATATTTT. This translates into CASRQTVNSGNTIYF.

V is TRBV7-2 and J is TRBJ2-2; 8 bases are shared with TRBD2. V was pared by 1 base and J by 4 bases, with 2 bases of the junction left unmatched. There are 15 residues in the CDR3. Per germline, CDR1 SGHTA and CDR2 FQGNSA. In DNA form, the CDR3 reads TGTGCCAGCAGCTTAGTAGCGGGACCCACCGGGGAGCTGTTTTTT. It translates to CASSLVAGPTGELFF.

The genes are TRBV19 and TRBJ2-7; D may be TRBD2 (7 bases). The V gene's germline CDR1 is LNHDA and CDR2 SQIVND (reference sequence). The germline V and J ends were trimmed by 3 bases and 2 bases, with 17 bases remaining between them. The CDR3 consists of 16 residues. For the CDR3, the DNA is TGTGCCAGTAGTATTGGTAGGGGGGAGGGCCCCTACGAGCAGTACTTC. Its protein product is CASSIGRGEGPYEQYF. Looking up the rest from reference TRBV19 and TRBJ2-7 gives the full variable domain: DGGITQSPKYLFRKEGQNVTLSCEQNLNHDAMYWYRQDPGQGLRLIYYSQIVNDFQKGDIAEGYSVSREKKESFPLTVTSAQKNPTAFYLCASSIGRGEGPYEQYFGPGTRLTVT.

The CDR3 loop reads CASGLGQRETQYF. In DNA form, the CDR3 reads TGTGCTAGTGGTTTGGGGCAGCGAGAGACCCAGTACTTC. V is TRBV12-5 and J is TRBJ2-5; D ambiguous. V lost 1 base, J lost 4 bases, and 7 bases lay in between. CDR1 and CDR2 (germline): LGHNT, FRNRAP. The CDR3 spans 13 residues. The variable domain in full, with the rest retrieved from reference TRBV12-5 and TRBJ2-5, is DARVTQTPRHKVTEMGQEVTMRCQPILGHNTVFWYRQTMMQGLELLAYFRNRAPLDDSGMPKDRFSAEMPDATLATLKIQPSEPRDSAVYFCASGLGQRETQYFGPGTRLLVL.

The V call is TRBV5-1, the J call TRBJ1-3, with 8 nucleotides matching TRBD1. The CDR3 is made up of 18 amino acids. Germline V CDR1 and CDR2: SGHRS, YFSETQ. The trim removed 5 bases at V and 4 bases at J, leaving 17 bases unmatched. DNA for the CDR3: TGCGCCAGCAGTCCGGACCCGGGACAGGCCTTATTCGGAAACACCATATATTTT. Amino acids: CASSPDPGQALFGNTIYF.

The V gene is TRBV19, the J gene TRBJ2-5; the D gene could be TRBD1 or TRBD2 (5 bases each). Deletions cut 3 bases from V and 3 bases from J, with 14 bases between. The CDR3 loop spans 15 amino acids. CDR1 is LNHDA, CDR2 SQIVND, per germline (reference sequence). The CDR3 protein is CASSIGGRGEETQYF. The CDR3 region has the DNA TGTGCCAGTAGTATTGGTGGGCGAGGGGAAGAGACCCAGTACTTC.

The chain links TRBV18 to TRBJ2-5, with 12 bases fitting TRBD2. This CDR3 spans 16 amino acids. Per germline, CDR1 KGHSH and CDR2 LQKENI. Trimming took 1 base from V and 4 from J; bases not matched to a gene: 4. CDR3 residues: CASSPRASGRGETQYF. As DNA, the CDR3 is TGTGCCAGCTCACCACGAGCTAGCGGGAGGGGAGAGACCCAGTACTTC.